This TCR beta chain stems from a study of T cells in localized non-small cell lung cancer. Points from the study as a whole: Among the tissues sampled, uninvolved adjacent lung had the highest T cell clonality, above tumor. Adjacent lung tissue had a median approximately 57 of the top 100 clones found in the tumor.

This clone turned up a few times. Its antigen is unknown. This CDR3 is built from 15 residues. V dropped 6 bases and J dropped 2 bases, with 14 bases sitting between them. Looked up from germline, CDR1 is MNHNS and CDR2 is SASEGT. The protocol was immunoSEQ multiplex PCR, while the TCRdb copy is restricted to in-frame clones and leaves out a portion. The sample lists about 39,000 clones; roughly 77% were seen once. The sequence was obtained from a woman aged 40-69 years with stage II squamous cell lung carcinoma. The sample consisted of PBMCs, taken before any cancer treatment. The rearrangement links TRBV6-1 to TRBJ1-5; no reliable D call. The chain's CDR3 is CASRKQSLGNQPQHF. DNA of the CDR3: TGTGCCAGCAGAAAACAGAGTTTGGGCAATCAGCCCCAGCATTTT.